The present entry profiles one TCR beta chain with its context. Its antigen is unknown. This CDR3 is also generated by other DNA sequences in the sample. These data belong to a study of T cell responses to AZD1222 COVID-19 vaccine. Study-level information: It was second doses at about 4 or about 12 weeks that were pooled. The study, taken as a whole, reports: A rise in Spike-specific TCR breadth and depth followed two AZD1222 doses.

This table comes from immunoSEQ multiplex PCR, and its TCRdb copy is limited to in-frame clones, with some not included. The table lists fewer than 120,000 clones, roughly nine tenths of them singletons, with 1.6% in the top ten. Germline V gene sequence: CDR1 LNHDA, CDR2 SQIVND (reference sequence). Trimming took 3 bases from V and 4 from J, leaving 3 bases between them. The CDR3 is made up of 11 amino acids. The receptor was isolated from an adult in good health. Material: peripheral blood, obtained on day 0 of AZD1222 vaccination. The chain couples TRBV19 to TRBJ1-2; D remains unclear. CDR3 sequence reads: CASSIGYGYTF. In nucleotides, the CDR3 is TGTGCCAGTAGTATTGGCTATGGCTACACCTTC.